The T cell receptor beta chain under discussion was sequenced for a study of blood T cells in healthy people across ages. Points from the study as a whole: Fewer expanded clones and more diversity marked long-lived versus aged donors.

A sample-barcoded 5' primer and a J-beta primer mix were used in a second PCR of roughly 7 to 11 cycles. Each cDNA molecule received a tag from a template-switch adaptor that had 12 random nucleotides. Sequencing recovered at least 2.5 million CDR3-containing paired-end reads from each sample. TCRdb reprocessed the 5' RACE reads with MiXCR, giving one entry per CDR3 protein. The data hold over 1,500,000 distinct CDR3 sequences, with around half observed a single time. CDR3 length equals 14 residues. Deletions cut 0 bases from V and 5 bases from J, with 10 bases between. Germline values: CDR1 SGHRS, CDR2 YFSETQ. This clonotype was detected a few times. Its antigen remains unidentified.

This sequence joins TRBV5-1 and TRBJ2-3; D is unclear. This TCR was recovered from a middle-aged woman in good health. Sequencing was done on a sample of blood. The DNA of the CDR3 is TGCGCCAGCAGCTTGGAAAAGGGATTAGATACGCAGTATTTT. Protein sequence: CASSLEKGLDTQYF.